This T cell receptor beta chain was obtained from a study of regulatory T cells in long-lasting Graves disease. V lost 0 bases and J lost 6; bases outside the gene matches: 6. This CDR3 comprises 15 residues. Germline V gives CDR1 SGHRS, CDR2 YFSETQ. The time point: persistent/refractory GD, antithyroid drugs over 5 years with positive TRAb. RNA extracted from PBMCs served as the sequencing template. Assembly of TCR beta libraries relied on iRepertoire HTBI primers together with Arm-PCR of CDR3 regions. A single record per CDR3 protein comes from TCRdb applying MiXCR to the multiplex PCR reads. This sample has hundreds of thousands of distinct CDR3 sequences, with roughly 20% found just once. With respect to this clonotype: Its target is unknown.

Overall study findings and caveats: The researchers studied only peripheral blood, not thyroid tissue.

Sequenced here: peripheral blood mononuclear cells (PBMCs), sampled when the disease was refractory, from a patient treated with antithyroid drugs. This sequence joins TRBV5-1 and TRBJ2-1, with 7 bases aligning to TRBD1. The source of this sequence is a female donor with Graves disease. CDR3 sequence: CASSLGGAGGNEQFF. The CDR3 DNA reads TGCGCCAGCAGCTTGGGAGGGGCAGGGGGCAATGAGCAGTTCTTC. Full variable domain (outside the CDR3, taken from reference TRBV5-1 and TRBJ2-1): KAGVTQTPRYLIKTRGQQVTLSCSPISGHRSVSWYQQTPGQGLQFLFEYFSETQRNKGNFPGRFSGRQFSNSRSEMNVSTLELGDSALYLCASSLGGAGGNEQFFGPGTRLTVL.